This entry describes one T cell receptor beta chain. Its antigen is not identified. The sample is drawn from a study of OX40 agonist ivuxolimab in advanced cancers. Study-wide points: Expanded clones were, on average, more numerous among CD8+ T cells than CD4+. Dosing at 0.1 to 3.0 mg/kg was accompanied by clonal expansion of CD4+ and CD8+ blood T cells by week 6.

Prior autoimmune disease or systemic immunosuppression barred patients. Peripheral blood came from all dose cohorts at three timepoints. Only in-frame clones appear in the TCRdb table, and some are missing; sequencing was by immunoSEQ multiplex PCR. The table lists 150,000 to 170,000 clones, 85% to 95% of them singletons, with approximately 0.32% in the top ten. The CDR3 has 13 amino acids. V shed 0 bases and J shed 5 bases, with 5 bases lying between them. In germline, CDR1 is SGHTA, CDR2 FQGNSA. The TCR comes from an adult with an advanced solid tumor such as melanoma, head and neck, liver or kidney cancer. This chain uses TRBV7-2 with TRBJ1-5, with D hard to call. The material was CD4+ or CD8+ T cells sorted from blood, obtained in a trial of the OX40 agonist ivuxolimab. The CDR3 reads CASSLAPDQPQHF. CDR3 in DNA: TGTGCCAGCAGCTTAGCGCCCGATCAGCCCCAGCATTTT.